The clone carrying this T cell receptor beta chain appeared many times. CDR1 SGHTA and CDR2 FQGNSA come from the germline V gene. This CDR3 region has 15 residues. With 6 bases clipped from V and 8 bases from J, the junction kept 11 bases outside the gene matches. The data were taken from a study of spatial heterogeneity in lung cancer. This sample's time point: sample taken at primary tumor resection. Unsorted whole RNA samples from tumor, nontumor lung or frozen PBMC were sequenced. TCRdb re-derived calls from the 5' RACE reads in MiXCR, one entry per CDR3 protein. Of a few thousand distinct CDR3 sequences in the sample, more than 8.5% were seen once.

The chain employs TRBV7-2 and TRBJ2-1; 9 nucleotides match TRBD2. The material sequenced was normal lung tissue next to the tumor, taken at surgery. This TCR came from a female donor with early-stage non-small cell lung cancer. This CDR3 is CASSLSGSPRHEQFF. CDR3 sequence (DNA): TGTGCCAGCAGTCTTAGCGGGAGTCCTCGTCATGAGCAGTTCTTC.